A selection of T cell receptor beta chains follows, all from one sample in a study of cytomegalovirus exposure and HLA in healthy donors. Produced via immunoSEQ multiplex PCR; TCRdb's table is partial and in-frame only. The sample records about 150,000 clones, roughly 68% being singletons. What was sequenced was PBMCs. The receptors derive from a man in his 60s in good health and CMV-seronegative. Each CDR3 is given with its conserved first and last residue. The D gene is left open where the match is weak. For some rows the clone size is stated as once, few or many, or as a class when expanded; others skip it.

TRBJ2-7,TRBV9,-,-,CASSRGSVSYEQYF,TGTGCCAGCAGCCGGGGTAGCGTGTCCTACGAGCAGTACTTC
TRBJ1-6,TRBV9,-,-,CASSLPWPNSPLHF,TGTGCCAGCAGCCTTCCCTGGCCCAACTCACCCCTCCACTTT
TRBJ1-2,TRBV7-3,-,once,CASSGPGQGYTF,TGTGCCAGCTCAGGGCCAGGGCAAGGCTACACCTTC
TRBJ1-5,TRBV2,-,few,CASRLGWPQHF,TGTGCCAGCAGACTAGGGTGGCCCCAGCATTTT
TRBJ2-2,TRBV9,-,-,CASSVVAFAGELFF,TGTGCCAGCAGCGTAGTAGCTTTCGCCGGGGAGCTGTTTTTT
TRBJ2-7,TRBV28,TRBD1,-,CASSFTGTAYF,TGTGCCAGCAGTTTCACCGGGACAGCGTACTTC
TRBJ2-1,TRBV7-3,TRBD2,-,CASSLSTSALYNEQFF,TGTGCCAGCAGCTTAAGCACTAGCGCACTCTACAATGAGCAGTTCTTC
TRBJ2-1,TRBV12-5,TRBD2,-,CASGLVRVAGVGNEQFF,TGTGCTAGTGGTTTGGTACGGGTCGCGGGAGTGGGCAATGAGCAGTTCTTC
TRBJ2-7,TRBV6-5,TRBD2,few,CASSSGTSGSYEQYF,TGTGCCAGCAGTTCCGGGACTAGCGGCTCCTACGAGCAGTACTTC
TRBJ1-1,TRBV6-6,-,-,CASSSVGGSAFF,TGTGCCAGCAGCTCCGTGGGGGGGTCTGCTTTCTTT
TRBJ2-7,TRBV5-1,TRBD2,-,CASAGGTSGIYEQYF,TGCGCCAGCGCCGGTGGGACTAGCGGAATTTACGAGCAGTACTTC
TRBJ1-3,TRBV5-1,TRBD1,once,CASSLGTGSSGNTIYF,TGCGCCAGCAGCTTGGGGACAGGATCCTCTGGAAACACCATATATTTT
TRBJ1-1,TRBV5-6,-,-,CASSFSDSNTEAFF,TGTGCCAGCAGCTTCTCGGACAGTAACACTGAAGCTTTCTTT
TRBJ1-4,TRBV27,TRBD1,-,CASSLSSGTGIVKLFF,TGTGCCAGCAGCCTGTCCTCCGGGACAGGAATCGTAAAACTGTTTTTT
TRBJ2-7,TRBV29-1,TRBD2,-,CSVPGRGYEQYF,TGCAGCGTTCCCGGGAGGGGCTACGAGCAGTACTTC
TRBJ2-2,TRBV18,TRBD2,-,CASSPTSGSETGELFF,TGTGCCAGCTCACCGACTAGCGGGAGTGAGACCGGGGAGCTGTTTTTT
TRBJ2-3,TRBV19,TRBD1,-,CASSQGAQNTQYF,TGTGCCAGTAGCCAGGGGGCGCAAAATACGCAGTATTTT
TRBJ1-5,TRBV21-1,-,few,CASSLGYNRGRVSNQPQHF,TGTGCCAGCAGCCTCGGTTACAACAGGGGACGGGTTAGCAATCAGCCCCAGCATTTT
TRBJ2-1,TRBV30,TRBD2,-,CAWSSPSGRANEQFF,TGTGCCTGGAGTAGTCCTAGCGGGAGGGCAAATGAGCAGTTCTTC
TRBJ1-5,TRBV19,-,few,CASNPEGNNQPQHF,TGTGCCAGTAATCCTGAGGGAAACAATCAGCCCCAGCATTTT
TRBJ2-7,TRBV4-3,-,-,CASSQEWADFSYEQYF,TGCGCCAGCAGCCAAGAGTGGGCGGACTTCTCCTACGAGCAGTACTTC
TRBJ1-1,TRBV5-1,TRBD1,-,CASSDRVNTEAFF,TGCGCCAGCAGCGACAGGGTGAACACTGAAGCTTTCTTT
TRBJ1-6,TRBV5-1,-,few,CASSLTGPTLPLHF,TGCGCCAGCAGCTTGACAGGGCCCACTTTACCCCTCCACTTT
TRBJ1-2,TRBV6-5,TRBD1,-,CASSFTSGTGERGYTF,TGTGCCAGCAGTTTCACCTCCGGGACAGGGGAAAGAGGCTACACCTTC
TRBJ1-1,TRBV7-9,TRBD1,-,CASSPDRGDTEAFF,TGTGCCAGCAGCCCGGACAGGGGCGACACTGAAGCTTTCTTT
TRBJ1-5,TRBV19,-,once,CASRESRPGYSNQPQHF,TGTGCCAGTAGGGAGTCCAGGCCGGGATATAGCAATCAGCCCCAGCATTTT
TRBJ2-3,TRBV13,TRBD2,-,CASSLGTSGSGDTQYF,TGTGCCAGCAGCTTGGGGACTAGCGGGAGTGGAGATACGCAGTATTTT
TRBJ1-5,TRBV30,TRBD1,few,CAWRGQGATQPQHF,TGTGCCTGGAGGGGACAGGGGGCCACTCAGCCCCAGCATTTT